A single sample is the source of the 25 T cell receptor beta chains below, sequenced in a study of OX40 agonist ivuxolimab in advanced cancers. Some clones are missing from TCRdb's copy, which holds only in-frame ones; the method was immunoSEQ multiplex PCR. This repertoire shows fewer than 90,000 clones, about 90% found once; its top ten account for 1.5% to 2%. This material consisted of CD4+ or CD8+ T cells sorted from blood, taken in a trial of the OX40 agonist ivuxolimab. The source of these receptors is an adult with an advanced solid tumor such as melanoma, head and neck, liver or kidney cancer.

V gene TRBV19 combines with J gene TRBJ2-4; unclear D gene. Trimming shortened V by 1 base and J by 7 bases, and 11 bases separated the two germline ends. This CDR3 has 14 residues. Germline CDR1 LNHDA, CDR2 SQIVND (reference sequence). The CDR3 nucleotides read TGTGCCAGTAGTATAGCCCCAGGTGGGAACATTCAGTACTTC. Encoded protein: CASSIAPGGNIQYF.

J is TRBJ2-1 and V is TRBV20-1; D unclear. Trimming cost V 3 bases and J 5 bases, with 2 bases left between them. Germline loops: CDR1 DFQATT, CDR2 SNEGSKA (reference sequence). CDR3 length equals 10 residues. CDR3 sequence (DNA): TGCAGTGCTAGGGACAATGAGCAGTTCTTC. Protein: CSARDNEQFF.

V usage is TRBV5-1 and J usage is TRBJ2-7; weak D call: TRBD2 (5 bases). The germline V gene has CDR1 SGHRS and CDR2 YFSETQ. Trimming shortened V by 0 bases and J by 6 bases, and 13 bases separated the two germline ends. This CDR3 has 14 residues. This CDR3 is CASSLGQRTGEQYF. Written as DNA, the CDR3 is TGCGCCAGCAGCTTGGGGCAGAGGACTGGCGAGCAGTACTTC.

The genes are TRBV6-1 and TRBJ1-2; 8 bases align to TRBD1. Per germline, CDR1 MNHNS and CDR2 SASEGT. The CDR3 is 15 residues long. V shed 7 bases and J 6 bases; nucleotides not matched to a gene: 13. As DNA, the CDR3 is TGTGCCAGCATGGAAATCGGGACAGGCTCCCATGGCTACACCTTC. It specifies CASMEIGTGSHGYTF.

The CDR3 coding sequence is TGTGCCAGCAGCGCGTCGGGCTCCTATGGCTACACCTTC. Protein product: CASSASGSYGYTF. This chain links TRBV9 with TRBJ1-2; D gene unclear. Germline assignment: CDR1 SGDLS and CDR2 YYNGEE. V was clipped by 3 bases and J by 4 bases, with 10 bases between them. The CDR3 runs to 13 residues.

V usage is TRBV7-2 and J usage is TRBJ2-6; D is undetermined. V was shortened by 1 base and J by 3 bases, with 4 bases between the two germline ends. CDR3 length equals 14 residues. CDR1 is SGHTA, CDR2 FQGNSA, per germline. Here the CDR3 reads CASSLVGGANVLTF. The CDR3 DNA is TGTGCCAGCAGCTTAGTAGGTGGGGCCAACGTCCTGACTTTC.

V and J are TRBV7-8 and TRBJ2-7; TRBD1 is a possible D gene (6 bases). V was cut by 5 bases and J by 6 bases, with 23 bases left in between. CDR3 size: 16 residues. Germline CDR1 reads SGHVS; CDR2 reads FQNEAQ. The CDR3, as DNA: TGTGCCAGCAGCCCTTCATCTCGACAGGTTCTTCCCGAGCAGTACTTC. It translates to CASSPSSRQVLPEQYF.

The rearrangement links TRBV4-1 to TRBJ2-7; 11 nucleotides align to TRBD2. V was pared by 1 base and J by 2 bases, with 1 base of the junction left unmatched. This CDR3 spans 15 amino acids. Germline-derived CDR1 and CDR2 are MGHRA and YSYEKL. The CDR3: CASSQGLAGTYEQYF. The CDR3 coding sequence is TGCGCCAGCAGCCAAGGACTAGCGGGAACCTACGAGCAGTACTTC.

The chain joins TRBV30 to TRBJ2-4, with 15 bases identical to TRBD2. The CDR3 has 14 residues. J gave up 14 bases and V 3 bases, and 8 bases lay outside the gene matches. The V gene's germline CDR1 is GTSNPN and CDR2 SVGIG (reference sequence). The CDR3 nucleotides read TGTGCCTGGAGCGGACTAGCGGGAGGGCCGGGAGAGTACTTC. Translation gives CAWSGLAGGPGEYF.

The chain employs TRBV5-1 and TRBJ2-3, with 10 bases lining up with TRBD2. The V gene's germline CDR1 is SGHRS and CDR2 YFSETQ. The V gene end was trimmed by 0 bases and the J gene end by 1 base; junction bases not matched to a gene: 2. The CDR3 extends over 16 amino acids. The DNA for the CDR3 is TGCGCCAGCAGCTTGGGCGGGACTAGCGGCACAGATACGCAGTATTTT. Translated, it gives CASSLGGTSGTDTQYF.

The V and J genes are TRBV19 and TRBJ2-2, with 7 bases aligning to TRBD2. CDR3 length: 15 amino acids. Germline-derived CDR1 and CDR2 are LNHDA and SQIVND (reference sequence). The V gene end was trimmed by 4 bases and the J gene end by 4 bases; junction bases not matched to a gene: 6. The CDR3 DNA sequence: TGTGCCAGTAGTACCCACTCTAGCGGCACCGGGGAGCTGTTTTTT. It is translated as CASSTHSSGTGELFF. Filled out from reference TRBV19 and TRBJ2-2, the complete variable domain reads DGGITQSPKYLFRKEGQNVTLSCEQNLNHDAMYWYRQDPGQGLRLIYYSQIVNDFQKGDIAEGYSVSREKKESFPLTVTSAQKNPTAFYLCASSTHSSGTGELFFGEGSRLTVL.

The chain links TRBV19 to TRBJ2-1; TRBD2 agrees at 10 bases. Unmatched junction bases numbered 13, after V lost 7 bases and J lost 4 bases. There are 17 residues in the CDR3. The germline gives CDR1 LNHDA, CDR2 SQIVND (reference sequence). The CDR3 spells CASKGVASGSLYNEQFF. In DNA, the CDR3 is TGTGCCAGTAAAGGAGTGGCTAGCGGGAGTCTTTACAATGAGCAGTTCTTC.

V and J are TRBV11-2 and TRBJ1-4; unclear D gene. Per the germline V gene, CDR1 is SGHAT and CDR2 is FQNNGV. The CDR3 spans 15 residues. Trimming took off 4 bases at V and 8 bases at J, with 17 bases between the two ends. The CDR3 spells CASSSVLGLVEKLFF. The CDR3 bases are TGTGCCAGCAGCTCCGTTCTAGGTCTTGTAGAAAAACTGTTTTTT.

This clone came up once. The chain links TRBV11-2 to TRBJ1-2, with 7 bases fitting TRBD1. Germline CDR1 reads SGHAT; CDR2 reads FQNNGV. This CDR3 is 13 amino acids long. V shed 5 bases, J shed 7 bases, and the junction held 7 bases outside the gene matches. CDR3 nucleotide sequence: TGTGCCAGCAGCCATGGACAGGAGGCTGGCTACACCTTC. It translates to CASSHGQEAGYTF.

This chain connects TRBV29-1 to TRBJ2-5, with TRBD1 matching over 7 bases. V gave up 5 bases and J gave up 1 base; unmatched junction bases: 4. Germline V gene data show CDR1 as SQVTM and CDR2 as ANQGSEA. CDR3 length equals 13 residues. In DNA form, the CDR3 reads TGCAGCGTTCCACAGGGGATCCAAGAGACCCAGTACTTC. Translating it yields CSVPQGIQETQYF.

The CDR3 coding sequence is TGTGCCAGTAGTATAACAGCCTCTGGAAACACCATATATTTT. Translating gives CASSITASGNTIYF. V and J are TRBV19 and TRBJ1-3; D is undetermined. The CDR3 has 14 amino acids. Per germline, CDR1 LNHDA and CDR2 SQIVND (reference sequence). The V end was cut by 2 bases, the J end by 0 bases, with 5 bases between.

The rearrangement joins TRBV29-1 to TRBJ1-3, with 7 nucleotides matching TRBD1. The CDR3 totals 12 residues. V gave up 7 bases and J gave up 4 bases; unmatched junction bases: 4. CDR1 SQVTM and CDR2 ANQGSEA come from the germline V gene. The CDR3 reads CSGQGNGNTIYF. The CDR3 DNA follows: TGCAGCGGACAGGGAAACGGAAACACCATATATTTT.

V gene TRBV7-2 combines with J gene TRBJ2-6; D may be TRBD1 (7 bases). Trimming cost V 5 bases and J 2 bases, with 10 bases left between them. The germline CDR1 and CDR2 sequences are SGHTA and FQGNSA. The CDR3 consists of 15 residues. The CDR3 loop reads CASSQGGAGANVLTF. DNA for the CDR3: TGTGCCAGCAGCCAGGGGGGAGCTGGGGCCAACGTCCTGACTTTC. The full variable domain, its missing parts supplied by reference TRBV7-2 and TRBJ2-6, is GAGVSQSPSNKVTEKGKDVELRCDPISGHTALYWYRQSLGQGLEFLIYFQGNSAPDKSGLPSDRFSAERTGGSVSTLTIQRTQQEDSAVYLCASSQGGAGANVLTFGAGSRLTVL.

V is TRBV30 and J is TRBJ2-3; 10 bases fit TRBD2. V lost 6 bases and J lost 1; bases outside the gene matches: 1. The CDR3 covers 13 residues. Germline V CDR1 and CDR2: GTSNPN, SVGIG (reference sequence). This chain's CDR3 is CACLAGGTDTQYF. The CDR3 DNA follows: TGTGCCTGTCTAGCGGGAGGCACAGATACGCAGTATTTT. The variable domain in full, with the rest retrieved from reference TRBV30 and TRBJ2-3, is SQTIHQWPATLVQPVGSPLSLECTVEGTSNPNLYWYRQAAGRGLQLLFYSVGIGQISSEVPQNLSASRPQDRQFILSSKKLLLSDSGFYLCACLAGGTDTQYFGPGTRLTVL.

The rearrangement joins TRBV19 to TRBJ2-1; 11 positions match TRBD2. Germline lookup yields CDR1 LNHDA and CDR2 SQIVND (reference sequence). V was pared by 3 bases and J by 6 bases, with 16 bases of the junction left unmatched. The CDR3 is 19 residues long. The CDR3 loop reads CASSMLGSGLAGGGNEQFF. The CDR3 DNA reads as TGTGCCAGTAGTATGCTGGGGAGCGGGCTAGCGGGAGGTGGCAATGAGCAGTTCTTC.

The table lists this clone with a few counts. The chain combines TRBV2 with TRBJ2-7; 13 bases fit TRBD2. There are 15 residues in the CDR3. Trimming took 7 bases from V and 4 from J; bases not matched to a gene: 7. In germline, CDR1 is SNHLY, CDR2 FYNNEI. The CDR3 nucleotides read TGTGCCAGCACCCGGACTAGCGGGAGACCTTACGAGCAGTACTTC. Its translation: CASTRTSGRPYEQYF.

This chain connects TRBV2 to TRBJ2-1; 10 bases fit TRBD2. Germline loops: CDR1 SNHLY, CDR2 FYNNEI. The CDR3 contains 14 residues. The V segment lost 6 bases and the J segment 7 bases; nucleotides outside the gene matches: 6. Here the CDR3 reads CASRVASGGNEQFF. CDR3 bases: TGTGCCAGCAGAGTGGCTAGCGGGGGTAATGAGCAGTTCTTC.

This clone was counted between two and nine times. This CDR3 is CAWRRPGLGYNEQFF. CDR3 nucleotide sequence: TGTGCCTGGAGACGACCGGGGTTGGGGTACAATGAGCAGTTCTTC. The gene calls are TRBV30 and TRBJ2-1, with D perhaps TRBD2 (5 bases). Trimming left V 3 bases short and J 4 bases short, with 16 bases between. CDR3 length: 15 amino acids. Germline-derived CDR1 and CDR2 are GTSNPN and SVGIG (reference sequence).

The chain couples TRBV5-1 to TRBJ2-3; 15 bases align to TRBD2. V lost 5 bases to trimming and J lost 6 bases; unmatched junction nucleotides: 7. The length of the CDR3 is 16 residues. In germline, CDR1 is SGHRS, CDR2 YFSETQ. CDR3 DNA sequence: TGCGCCAGCAGTCCCGGACTAGCGGGAGGGGGGGATACGCAGTATTTT. Its translation: CASSPGLAGGGDTQYF.

This rearrangement joins TRBV7-8 to TRBJ2-6, with TRBD1 matching over 11 bases. Germline-derived CDR1 and CDR2 are SGHVS and FQNEAQ. The CDR3 totals 18 residues. V lost 4 bases and J lost 9; bases outside the gene matches: 14. The CDR3 sequence: CASSYRTGGALVGNVLTF. CDR3 in DNA: TGTGCCAGCAGCTACCGGACAGGGGGCGCTTTGGTTGGCAACGTCCTGACTTTC.